This T cell receptor (beta chain) was profiled in a study of T-cell reconstitution after alpha-beta-depleted transplantation in children. Germline V gives CDR1 MNHEY, CDR2 SVGAGI. Trimming cost V 3 bases and J 5 bases; bases outside gene matches: 8. The CDR3 contains 15 residues. Molecular barcoding with unique molecular identifiers was used for the TCRbeta library. MiXCR, run by TCRdb on the PCR reads, gives a single entry per CDR3 protein. The table has 900,000 or so distinct CDR3 sequences, roughly 16% seen once. The rearrangement links TRBV6-5 to TRBJ2-5, with 8 bases matching TRBD1. This sequence was found in a male patient younger than 18 who had a stem cell transplant for acute lymphoblastic leukemia, so the T cells may come from the graft donor. This specimen was PBMCs, mostly from graft donor cells, taken 360 days after TCRalphabeta/CD19-depleted stem cell transplant. The DNA of the CDR3 is TGTGCCAGCAGTTATGGGACAGGTCTTAGGGAGACCCAGTACTTC. This sequence encodes CASSYGTGLRETQYF.